The T cell receptor (beta chain) under discussion was sequenced for a study of cytomegalovirus exposure and HLA in healthy donors (dated by TCRdb to 2017 to 2019). Regarding the study in general: In an earlier analysis of under 600 of the donors, approximately 300 Gb of sequence data and 90 million to 130 million unique TCR beta sequences from roughly 180 million T cells were reported. Roughly 300 gigabases of sequencing data and approximately 84 million unique TCR sequences were included in an early release covering about 620 HLA-typed donors. Of the approximately 370 genotyped donors, 70% to 90% were placed in the genetic ancestry cluster associated with self-reported Caucasian donors. The study aimed to test whether cataloging public T cell receptors could reveal signatures of past pathogen exposure. The study profiled the T cell repertoires of about 720 subjects by immunosequencing and related them to cytomegalovirus serostatus. In addition to the first cohort of approximately 670 subjects, a separate validation cohort of around 110 different subjects was used. To predict cytomegalovirus infection status, the study brought together high-throughput TCR immunosequencing, statistical association of individual TCRs with disease status, and machine learning. A later analysis re-analyzed previously published TCR beta repertoires from roughly 630 donors and added high-resolution HLA genotyping to study TCR occurrence patterns. The later analysis used no new phenotypic data to find candidate immune exposures, relying instead on TCR beta sequences and their occurrence across donors. In an earlier analysis of a few hundred of the donors, high-throughput TCR beta sequencing was used to judge whether each TCR beta V gene segment behaved as functional or pseudogenic. Alongside the repertoire data, information on donor age, sex, ethnicity and CMV serostatus was compiled. A later genetic analysis took genome-wide SNP genotypes for about 55% of the 666 donors and used that subset as a discovery cohort. Every discovery cohort repertoire had been produced on one sequencing platform. HLA typing included class I and class II loci at four-digit resolution. Typing coverage varied by locus: about 629-640 donors for A, B, C, DRB1 and DQB1; roughly 520 for DQA1; around 610 for DPA1; fewer than 480 for DPB1. Roughly five DR-DQ haplotypes were handled as single units for association and clustering, since linkage in the cohort was strong. Across around 400 genotyped donors of the cohort, an average of about 240,000 unique TCR beta nucleotide sequences per donor were sequenced, and 15% to 20% of those sequences were non-productive.

Study-level results and caveats: The authors suggested that the approach could potentially be extended to other disease states and immunological phenotypes. According to a later analysis, most CMV-associated TCR beta chains appeared to be HLA-restricted, and the HLA associations seemed to be driven largely by CMV exposure. Cytomegalovirus status was reported to be diagnosed by the classifier with high specificity and sensitivity in both the original and validation cohorts. Some IMGT-functional V segments, including TRBV6-2 and TRBV6-3, could not be told apart with the 87-base-pair reads, so those segments were excluded. At a false discovery rate of 0.05, a later analysis linked around 15,000 TCR beta sequences to specific HLA alleles. In the study, approximately 160 TCR beta chains were listed as associated with cytomegalovirus. Seventeen rarely observed V segments, including chromosome 9 orphons, were excluded from the earlier analysis of a few hundred of the donors because counts were too low. Across donors, most TCR sequences were observed very rarely, whereas some public TCRs were present in many individuals. The only immune exposure information available for the cohort was CMV serostatus. In an earlier analysis of around 600 of the donors, most TCR beta V segments were observed in productive rearrangements about 87% or about 30% of the time, broadly matching IMGT annotations. V-gene and J-gene trimming of TCR beta chains was associated with a missense DCLRE1C variant in a later genetic analysis, and the association was replicated in an independent cohort. A later analysis found that HLA-associated TCR beta chains were more clonally expanded and had lower generation probabilities than equally common non-associated chains. In vitro tests confirmed that a few of the cytomegalovirus-associated TCR beta chains recognize cytomegalovirus antigens. This cohort had only TCR beta chains sequenced, and the lack of alpha or paired-chain data limited which features could be detected. According to a later analysis, parvovirus B19, influenza, CMV and Epstein-Barr virus appeared linked to several top co-occurrence clusters. A further reported finding was that TCR beta sequences accurately predicted the HLA-A and HLA-B alleles for most subjects in the first cohort. Strong co-occurrence of HLA alleles, especially DR and DQ, made assigning TCR associations to individual alleles difficult. Because some donors lacked HLA typing at each locus, the association tests relied only on the typed subset. Correlated functional status among segregating V segments might reflect linkage disequilibrium, but an unknown experimental factor could not be ruled out. Presence/absence analyses assumed roughly uniform sequencing depth across donors, an assumption that may not hold. The sequencing pipeline was judged likely to have produced a cluster of highly shared sequence variants as a technical artifact. According to a later genetic analysis, donors in an Asian-associated ancestry cluster had fewer N-insertions in productive TCRs than the approximately 650-donor mean. In a later analysis, TCR association rates were found to vary across HLA loci, with the most associated TCRs seen for DRB1 alleles and the fewest for HLA-C alleles.

The library was produced with the immunoSEQ multiplex PCR assay. The multiplex PCR relied on a mix of 60 forward primers for TCR Vbeta segments and 13 reverse primers for TCR Jbeta segments. A multiplex PCR assay on genomic DNA amplified the CDR3 region of rearranged TCR beta genes. On the Illumina HiSeq System, the amplified TCR beta libraries were sequenced as 87-base-pair reads. In the paper's pipeline: In a later analysis, roughly 80 million unique TCR beta chains were counted across the 500 to 850 repertoires, and approximately 11 million of these chains were shared by at least two donors. A nearest-neighbor algorithm error-corrected the raw reads and collapsed the reads into unique sequences, merging closely related sequences to remove PCR and sequencing errors. To assign V, D and J gene segments, CDR3 sequences were aligned to IMGT reference sequences. For a sequence to be retained, a match of at least six nucleotides was required to both a V gene segment and a J gene segment. A rearrangement counted as productive if the CDR3 had no stop codons and remained in frame with V and J, and every other rearrangement counted as non-productive. CDR3 was defined according to IMGT convention as the region running from the second conserved V-encoded cysteine to the conserved J-encoded phenylalanine. In an earlier analysis of roughly 610 of the donors, sequences lacking an unambiguous match to a single V gene segment were excluded. In an earlier analysis of 500 to 750 of the donors, V segments were called functional above 56.7% productive rearrangements and were called segregating when the between-donor standard deviation exceeded 5%. A statistical classification framework was built for diagnosing cytomegalovirus status from the catalog of TCR beta chain sequences. V and J gene assignment, in a later analysis, came from comparing TCR nucleotide sequences with IMGT/GENE-DB human TR gene sequences. The TCRdist pipeline was used in a later analysis to assign CDR3 sequences and most-parsimonious VDJ recombination scenarios. In a later analysis, each TCR beta chain was defined by its CDR3 amino acid sequence together with its V-gene family, and reads without a unique V-gene family were excluded. In a later analysis, nearly 600 highly shared, low-generation-probability nucleotide sequences were removed to address suspected cross-contamination and a sequencing artifact. In a later analysis, a clonal expansion index was calculated for each public chain from normalized within-repertoire ranks of inferred template counts. Generation probabilities in a later analysis came from a VDJ recombination model fitted to out-of-frame rearrangements, and those results were checked against IGoR. A later analysis scored TCR-TCR, TCR-HLA and TCR-CMV co-occurrence with hypergeometric tests, applying a repertoire-size bias correction to TCR pairs. A later analysis estimated false discovery rates by permuting HLA or CMV assignments 20 times. In a later analysis, co-occurring TCRs were grouped using DBSCAN, and TCRdist sequence similarity was added for clustering within HLA-allele-positive subsets. Repertoires with fewer than 30,000 or more than 120,000 public chains were left out of co-occurrence clustering, as were roughly five repertoires with anomalous nucleotide sharing. The source is immuneACCESS, and TCRdb retained only in-frame sequences with V and J called. Part of the clones is not carried over; for the studies checked, unresolved V genes explain less than half of this, and the remainder is unexplained. V and J calls plus clone size are reproduced from that table; the DNA served to infer D and trimming. This sample gives about 150,000 clones in total; 65% to 80% of them show up just once. Together, the top ten hold 4% of the sample.

This clone was found once. Its antigen is unknown. Per-base quality was not reported, and no clone a single base away is much larger than it. The CDR3 spans 16 residues, from the cysteine through the phenylalanine. Only the CDR3 region is kept as DNA, spanning 48 bases read in frame from base 1. Taken from the germline V gene, the CDR1 and CDR2 loops are SGHTA and FQGNSA. Clipping removes 1 base from V and 0 bases from J, with 3 as the unmatched junction base count. The cohort was made up of 666 healthy bone marrow donors. All cohort members were sampled while nominally healthy, although unrecorded immune exposures were likely present. The donor tested CMV seronegative, placing the donor among the roughly 400 seronegative members of the cohort. A peripheral blood sample was collected from each donor, and TCR beta sequencing was performed on peripheral blood mononuclear cells. Genomic DNA extraction from the blood cell samples was performed with the Qiagen DNeasy Blood Extraction Kit.

The chain uses TRBV7-2 and TRBJ2-1; 7 bases in between match TRBD2. The sample taken for sequencing was PBMCs. This clonotype originated in a woman aged 40 to 55 in good health and CMV-seronegative. CDR3 reads: CASSLESGGSYNEQFF. In nucleotides, the sequence is TGTGCCAGCAGCTTAGAGTCGGGGGGCTCCTACAATGAGCAGTTCTTC.